This T cell receptor beta chain stems from a study of cytotoxic CD8 clonotypes in ibrutinib-treated CLL. Germline assignment: CDR1 SGHVS and CDR2 FNYEAQ. V lost 2 bases, J lost 8 bases, and 12 bases lay in between. The length of the CDR3 is 13 residues. This clone is a singleton in its sample. Using immunoSEQ multiplex PCR, the repertoire was profiled, and TCRdb retains in-frame clones only, with some absent. The sample lists fewer than 300,000 clones; roughly three quarters were seen once. The source material was PBMCs, sampled at disease progression, from a patient treated with ibrutinib. V gene TRBV7-6 combines with J gene TRBJ1-1; D is unresolved. The source of this sequence is a human donor with chronic lymphocytic leukemia. The chain's CDR3 is CASSLTDGLEAFF. The CDR3 region has the DNA TGTGCCAGCAGCTTAACGGATGGGTTGGAAGCTTTCTTT.